These 21 T cell receptor beta chains were sequenced from one sample in a study of Tregs in tolerant kidney transplant recipients. TCRdb's table, derived via immunoSEQ multiplex PCR, lists solely in-frame clones and lacks some. The sample yields more than 90,000 clones, 92% seen once. Source material: CD4+ T cells from blood. The receptors come from a human donor in good health.

This chain uses TRBV5-4 with TRBJ1-1; D call uncertain. V was shortened by 3 bases and J by 2 bases, with 11 bases between the two germline ends. This CDR3 contains 14 residues. The germline V gene encodes CDR1 SGHNT and CDR2 YYREEE (reference sequence). The CDR3 loop reads CASSWTSRNTEAFF. The CDR3 DNA sequence: TGTGCCAGCAGCTGGACTTCGCGTAACACTGAAGCTTTCTTT.

V is TRBV27 and J is TRBJ2-7; D remains unclear. Germline values: CDR1 MNHEY, CDR2 SMNVEV (reference sequence). The CDR3 has 15 residues. V lost 6 bases, J lost 10 bases, and 25 bases lay in between. This CDR3 is CASSAWAMRTFVQYF. CDR3 DNA: TGTGCCAGCAGCGCTTGGGCTATGAGAACTTTTGTCCAGTACTTC.

In nucleotides, the CDR3 is TGCAGCGACCGGGACATGGGGGCGGGCTACACCTTC. This sequence encodes CSDRDMGAGYTF. The V and J genes are TRBV29-1 and TRBJ1-2; D might be TRBD1 (6 bases). Germline lookup yields CDR1 SQVTM and CDR2 ANQGSEA. The CDR3 extends over 12 amino acids. Trimming removed 7 bases at V and 8 bases at J, with 17 bases between.

J is TRBJ2-7 and V is TRBV6-5; maybe TRBD1 (6 bases). The CDR3 length is 15 residues. The V gene's germline CDR1 is MNHEY and CDR2 SVGAGI. V dropped 2 bases and J dropped 5 bases, with 16 bases sitting between them. The CDR3 region is CASSYRRGGGDEQYF. The CDR3 DNA follows: TGTGCCAGCAGTTACCGTCGAGGGGGTGGAGACGAGCAGTACTTC.

V usage is TRBV5-6 and J usage is TRBJ1-4; D perhaps matches TRBD1 (5 bases). V was trimmed by 0 bases and J by 5 bases, leaving 14 bases between them. The CDR3 spans 16 residues. Germline-derived CDR1 and CDR2 are SGHDT and YYEEEE. CDR3 protein: CASSLGRWGSNEKLFF. DNA of the CDR3: TGTGCCAGCAGCTTGGGGCGGTGGGGGAGCAATGAAAAACTGTTTTTT. Full variable domain (remainder filled in from reference TRBV5-6 and TRBJ1-4): DAGVTQSPTHLIKTRGQQVTLRCSPKSGHDTVSWYQQALGQGPQFIFQYYEEEERQRGNFPDRFSGHQFPNYSSELNVNALLLGDSALYLCASSLGRWGSNEKLFFGSGTQLSVL.

The chain carries TRBV6-1 and TRBJ1-1, with TRBD1 identical over 8 bases. Germline CDR1 and CDR2: MNHNS and SASEGT. CDR3 length: 14 amino acids. V gave up 6 bases and J gave up 10 bases; unmatched junction bases: 13. CDR3 nucleotides: TGTGCCAGCAGCGCAGGACAGGGCCAGAGAGGAGCTTTCTTT. Encoded protein: CASSAGQGQRGAFF.

This clone occurred once. This chain links TRBV5-1 with TRBJ2-2, with 11 bases that match TRBD1. The germline gives CDR1 SGHRS, CDR2 YFSETQ. The CDR3 is 17 amino acids. V gave up 4 bases and J gave up 0 bases; unmatched junction bases: 5. In nucleotides, the CDR3 is TGCGCCAGCAGCCGCCCGGGACAGGGGGCGAACACCGGGGAGCTGTTTTTT. This encodes CASSRPGQGANTGELFF.

The chain carries TRBV10-3 and TRBJ1-2; 9 bases agree with TRBD1. The CDR3 totals 16 residues. Germline V gives CDR1 ENHRY, CDR2 SYGVKD. V shed 4 bases, J shed 6 bases, and the junction held 12 bases outside the gene matches. The CDR3 sequence: CAISAGETGGNDGYTF. For the CDR3, the DNA is TGTGCCATCAGTGCGGGGGAGACAGGGGGGAACGATGGCTACACCTTC.

The V and J genes are TRBV6-5 and TRBJ2-6, with D unclear. The CDR3 is made up of 16 amino acids. V shed 3 bases and J shed 0 bases, with 9 bases lying between them. The germline V gene has CDR1 MNHEY and CDR2 SVGAGI. The CDR3 region has the DNA TGTGCCAGCAGTTATGGTCATCACTCTGGGGCCAACGTCCTGACTTTC. Amino acid sequence: CASSYGHHSGANVLTF.

This chain connects TRBV5-1 to TRBJ2-3; D is ambiguous. The CDR3 sequence is 14 residues long. Per the germline V gene, CDR1 is SGHRS and CDR2 is YFSETQ. V lost 0 bases, J lost 3 bases, and 8 bases lay in between. In DNA form, the CDR3 reads TGCGCCAGCAGCTTGGCGCGTCGGACAGATACGCAGTATTTT. This sequence encodes CASSLARRTDTQYF.

This chain joins TRBV7-6 and TRBJ2-1, with D perhaps TRBD1 (6 bases). V was pared by 2 bases and J by 4 bases, with 12 bases between. The CDR3 contains 15 residues. Germline assignment: CDR1 SGHVS and CDR2 FNYEAQ. The CDR3 is CASSLLEGGYNEQFF. The CDR3 DNA follows: TGTGCCAGCAGCTTATTGGAAGGGGGATACAATGAGCAGTTCTTC.

The chain joins TRBV5-1 to TRBJ1-2; D may be TRBD1 (6 bases). This CDR3 region has 17 residues. Trimming stripped 0 bases from V and 0 bases from J, with 15 bases between. Germline V gene data show CDR1 as SGHRS and CDR2 as YFSETQ. The CDR3 bases are TGCGCCAGCAGCTTGGGGGGGACATCCCGCTCTAACTATGGCTACACCTTC. Its protein product is CASSLGGTSRSNYGYTF. Supplemented by reference TRBV5-1 and TRBJ1-2, the full variable domain reads KAGVTQTPRYLIKTRGQQVTLSCSPISGHRSVSWYQQTPGQGLQFLFEYFSETQRNKGNFPGRFSGRQFSNSRSEMNVSTLELGDSALYLCASSLGGTSRSNYGYTFGSGTRLTVV.

The chain has TRBV25-1 and TRBJ1-3; 7 positions match TRBD1. The V and J ends lost 1 base and 3 bases, in that order; junction bases with no gene match: 9. This CDR3 is 17 amino acids long. CDR1 MGHDK and CDR2 SYGVNS come from the germline V gene. The CDR3 spells CASSEFEGASFGNTIYF. CDR3 coding DNA: TGTGCCAGCAGTGAATTTGAGGGGGCGAGTTTTGGAAACACCATATATTTT.

The CDR3 sequence: CASSAGQGDYEQYF. The CDR3 nucleotides read TGTGCCAGCAGCGCCGGACAGGGGGACTACGAGCAGTACTTC. The rearrangement joins TRBV9 to TRBJ2-7, with 10 positions matching TRBD1. V was clipped by 3 bases and J by 3 bases; unmatched bases: 3. Germline V gives CDR1 SGDLS, CDR2 YYNGEE. This CDR3 is 14 amino acids long.

The gene calls are TRBV19 and TRBJ1-2, with 10 bases identical to TRBD1. Germline V gene sequence: CDR1 LNHDA, CDR2 SQIVND (reference sequence). J gave up 2 bases and V 3 bases, and 3 bases lay outside the gene matches. The CDR3 is 15 residues long. CDR3: CASSILDRGNYGYTF. CDR3 in DNA: TGTGCCAGTAGTATCTTGGACAGGGGGAACTATGGCTACACCTTC.

The sample holds a few counts of this clone. The V gene is TRBV7-9, the J gene TRBJ2-7; 9 bases fit TRBD2. Losses at the gene ends were 7 bases for V and 1 base for J; bases not matched to a gene: 8. CDR3 length equals 15 residues. From germline, CDR1 is SEHNR and CDR2 FQNEAQ (reference sequence). The CDR3 sequence: CASNEAGGPSYEQYF. The CDR3 DNA follows: TGTGCCAGCAACGAAGCGGGGGGACCATCCTACGAGCAGTACTTC.

The CDR3 DNA reads TGTGCCAGCAGCTTAAGGGCAGGGGGCAAGTACGAGCAGTACTTC. It translates to CASSLRAGGKYEQYF. The V and J genes are TRBV11-2 and TRBJ2-7, with TRBD1 matching 8 bases. The trim removed 2 bases at V and 4 bases at J, leaving 7 bases unmatched. Germline-derived CDR1 and CDR2 are SGHAT and FQNNGV. The CDR3 totals 15 residues.

The rearrangement joins TRBV5-1 to TRBJ2-1; 9 nucleotides match TRBD2. The length of the CDR3 is 16 residues. CDR1 and CDR2 (germline): SGHRS, YFSETQ. Trimming took 0 bases from V and 6 from J; bases not matched to a gene: 7. CDR3 DNA sequence: TGCGCCAGCAGCTTGGCCAGCGGGGGGCCCCGCAATGAGCAGTTCTTC. This gives the protein CASSLASGGPRNEQFF.

This clone came up once. This sequence joins TRBV2 and TRBJ2-3; 10 nucleotides match TRBD2. This CDR3 has 17 amino acids. CDR1 and CDR2 from the germline V gene are SNHLY and FYNNEI. The V and J ends lost 7 bases and 0 bases, in that order; junction bases with no gene match: 10. The CDR3 nucleotides are TGTGCCAGCACACCATTGACTAGCGGGTTTAGCACAGATACGCAGTATTTT. It codes for CASTPLTSGFSTDTQYF.

This chain joins TRBV18 and TRBJ1-1; tentatively, D is TRBD1 (5 bases). V was pared by 2 bases and J by 1 base, with 11 bases between. Looked up from germline, CDR1 is KGHSH and CDR2 is LQKENI. The CDR3 contains 15 residues. CDR3 loop: CASSPYRDANTEAFF. The CDR3 nucleotides are TGTGCCAGCTCACCATACCGGGACGCGAACACTGAAGCTTTCTTT. The full variable domain, its missing parts supplied by reference TRBV18 and TRBJ1-1, is NAGVMQNPRHLVRRRGQEARLRCSPMKGHSHVYWYRQLPEEGLKFMVYLQKENIIDESGMPKERFSAEFPKEGPSILRIQQVVRGDSAAYFCASSPYRDANTEAFFGQGTRLTVV.

The chain recombines TRBV9 with TRBJ2-2; D might be TRBD2 (6 bases). Germline assignment: CDR1 SGDLS and CDR2 YYNGEE. Trimming removed 2 bases at V and 7 bases at J, with 15 bases between. The CDR3 consists of 15 residues. CDR3 nucleotides: TGTGCCAGCAGCGTCCGATATGCGGGGCTCGGGGAGCTGTTTTTT. Encoded protein: CASSVRYAGLGELFF.